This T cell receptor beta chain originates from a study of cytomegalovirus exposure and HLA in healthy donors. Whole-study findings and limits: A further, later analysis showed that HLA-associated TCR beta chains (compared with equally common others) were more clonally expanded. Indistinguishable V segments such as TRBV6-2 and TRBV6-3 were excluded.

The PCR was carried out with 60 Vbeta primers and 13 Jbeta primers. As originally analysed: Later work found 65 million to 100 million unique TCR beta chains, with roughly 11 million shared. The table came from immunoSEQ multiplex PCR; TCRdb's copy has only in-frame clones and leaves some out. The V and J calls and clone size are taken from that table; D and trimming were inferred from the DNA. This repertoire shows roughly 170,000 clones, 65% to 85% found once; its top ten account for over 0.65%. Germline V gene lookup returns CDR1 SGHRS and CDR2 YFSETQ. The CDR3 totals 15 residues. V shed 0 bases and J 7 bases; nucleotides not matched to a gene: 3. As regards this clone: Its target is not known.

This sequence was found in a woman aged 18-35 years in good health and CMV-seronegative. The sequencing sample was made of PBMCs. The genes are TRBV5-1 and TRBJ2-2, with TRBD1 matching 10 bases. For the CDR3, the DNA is TGCGCCAGCAGCTTGGGACAGGGGGCTTTCGGGGAGCTGTTTTTT. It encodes CASSLGQGAFGELFF. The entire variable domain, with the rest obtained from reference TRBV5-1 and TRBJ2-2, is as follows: KAGVTQTPRYLIKTRGQQVTLSCSPISGHRSVSWYQQTPGQGLQFLFEYFSETQRNKGNFPGRFSGRQFSNSRSEMNVSTLELGDSALYLCASSLGQGAFGELFFGEGSRLTVL.